The 10 T cell receptor beta chains given below trace back to one sample, sequenced in a study of blood T cell repertoires in COVID-19. Some clones are missing from TCRdb's copy, which holds only in-frame ones; the method was immunoSEQ multiplex PCR. The table includes 250,000 to 350,000 clones, 87% detected once. What was sequenced was peripheral blood. Every receptor here comes from a woman aged 45-65 years who had recovered from COVID-19.

This chain joins TRBV19 and TRBJ2-1; TRBD2 aligns across 9 bases. J gave up 6 bases and V 3 bases, and 6 bases lay outside the gene matches. The CDR3 is made up of 15 amino acids. The germline CDR1 and CDR2 sequences are LNHDA and SQIVND (reference sequence). The CDR3 coding sequence is TGTGCCAGTAGTATGACTAGCGGCGGGCCCAATGAGCAGTTCTTC. Its translation is CASSMTSGGPNEQFF. The whole variable domain, remainder taken from reference TRBV19 and TRBJ2-1, is DGGITQSPKYLFRKEGQNVTLSCEQNLNHDAMYWYRQDPGQGLRLIYYSQIVNDFQKGDIAEGYSVSREKKESFPLTVTSAQKNPTAFYLCASSMTSGGPNEQFFGPGTRLTVL.

DNA of the CDR3: TGTGCCAGCAGCCCTCTAGGAGACGGCTACGAGCAGTACTTC. It encodes CASSPLGDGYEQYF. This chain links TRBV9 with TRBJ2-7; D unclear. Germline values: CDR1 SGDLS, CDR2 YYNGEE. CDR3 length equals 14 residues. Trimming removed 4 bases from V and 3 bases from J, with 14 bases in between. Looking up the rest from reference TRBV9 and TRBJ2-7 gives the full variable domain: DSGVTQTPKHLITATGQRVTLRCSPRSGDLSVYWYQQSLDQGLQFLIQYYNGEERAKGNILERFSAQQFPDLHSELNLSSLELGDSALYFCASSPLGDGYEQYFGPGTRLTVT.

V is TRBV6-2 or TRBV6-3 and J is TRBJ2-5; TRBD2 aligns across 9 bases. J gave up 2 bases and V 2 bases, and 15 bases lay outside the gene matches. Germline CDR1 reads MNHEY; CDR2 reads SVGEGT. The CDR3 length is 19 residues. The CDR3 region has the DNA TGTGCCAGCAGTTACGCATGGACTAGCGCGGATCCGGATCAAGAGACCCAGTACTTC. As protein: CASSYAWTSADPDQETQYF.

The V gene is TRBV11-2, the J gene TRBJ1-1; 7 bases are a match to TRBD1. The CDR3 spans 13 residues. V trimming: 1 base; J trimming: 10 bases; junction bases outside the gene matches: 6. Germline loops: CDR1 SGHAT, CDR2 FQNNGV. The CDR3 DNA reads TGTGCCAGCAGCTTAGGACAGGGCCAGGGAGCTTTCTTT. It codes for CASSLGQGQGAFF.

This clone was seen more than once but under ten times. The chain uses TRBV12-3 or TRBV12-4 and TRBJ1-1; D is possibly TRBD1 (5 bases). V lost 1 base, J lost 5 bases, and 5 bases lay in between. CDR3 length: 12 amino acids. The CDR3 region is CASSLGQTEAFF. For the CDR3, the DNA is TGTGCCAGCAGTTTAGGACAGACTGAAGCTTTCTTT.

This chain links TRBV5-4 with TRBJ2-1; D might be TRBD2 (6 bases). The CDR3 contains 16 residues. Trimming shortened V by 5 bases and J by 5 bases, and 20 bases separated the two germline ends. Germline CDR1 and CDR2: SGHNT and YYREEE (reference sequence). Here the CDR3 DNA reads TGTGCCAGCAGTTCGGGTGGGGGGTCGACTAACAATGAGCAGTTCTTC. Protein sequence: CASSSGGGSTNNEQFF.

The chain combines TRBV2 with TRBJ2-7; D possibly corresponds to TRBD1 (6 bases). CDR1 and CDR2 from the germline V gene are SNHLY and FYNNEI. The CDR3 consists of 13 residues. V lost 4 bases to trimming and J lost 6 bases, with 13 bases between them. CDR3 sequence (DNA): TGTGCCAGCAGTGCGGGACACCCTCTCGAGCAGTACTTC. Its translation is CASSAGHPLEQYF.

The genes are TRBV7-8 and TRBJ1-2; no firm D call. Trimming removed 0 bases from V and 1 base from J, with 9 bases in between. Germline V CDR1 and CDR2: SGHVS, FQNEAQ. CDR3 size: 15 residues. The DNA of the CDR3 is TGTGCCAGCAGCTTAGCTTCCCTAGTTAACTATGGCTACACCTTC. Translated, it gives CASSLASLVNYGYTF.

As DNA, the CDR3 is TGCAGTGCTAGTTTCCGCTCTGGAAACACCATATATTTT. This translates into CSASFRSGNTIYF. The chain couples TRBV20-1 to TRBJ1-3; D is ambiguous. Germline-derived CDR1 and CDR2 are DFQATT and SNEGSKA (reference sequence). The CDR3 runs to 13 residues. Trimming left V 3 bases short and J 0 bases short, with 6 bases between.

The chain uses TRBV27 and TRBJ1-6; D call uncertain. Trimming took off 4 bases at V and 7 bases at J, with 14 bases between the two ends. The CDR3 has 15 residues. CDR1 and CDR2 (germline): MNHEY, SMNVEV (reference sequence). CDR3 DNA: TGTGCCAGCAGTTCCTTCCCTAGTCCGAATTCACCCCTCCACTTT. Translation gives CASSSFPSPNSPLHF.